The rows below give T cell receptor beta chains drawn from one sample of a study of blood T cell repertoires in COVID-19. Repertoires were generated with immunoSEQ multiplex PCR, while TCRdb's copy carries only in-frame clones and drops some. The data contain approximately 140,000 clones, 80% of them singletons. Sequenced sample: peripheral blood. The source is a man between 60 and 75 years old with active or convalescent COVID-19. The CDR3 runs from the conserved cysteine through the conserved F or W. A D gene is named only where the DNA matches it firmly. Clone size is stated in some rows and not others, as once, few, many or a class when expanded.

d_gene	abundance	j_gene	v_gene	CDR3aa	CDR3nt
-	-	TRBJ2-3	TRBV5-4	CASSLTSVRTDTQYF	TGTGCCAGCAGCTTGACCAGTGTGCGCACAGATACGCAGTATTTT
-	-	TRBJ2-2	TRBV5-1	CASSRLPTGELFF	TGCGCCAGCAGCCGACTTCCGACCGGGGAGCTGTTTTTT
TRBD2	-	TRBJ2-7	TRBV10-3	CATKTSDGGGEQYF	TGTGCCACAAAAACTAGCGACGGAGGCGGCGAGCAGTACTTC
-	-	TRBJ2-5	TRBV7-6	CASTPEGRGQETQYF	TGTGCCAGCACACCCGAGGGAAGAGGTCAAGAGACCCAGTACTTC
-	-	TRBJ2-5	TRBV5-4	CASSPRGLRETQYF	TGTGCCAGCAGCCCGCGAGGGCTGCGAGAGACCCAGTACTTC
-	-	TRBJ1-2	TRBV7-9	CASSRSQTNYGYTF	TGTGCCAGCAGCAGATCACAGACTAACTATGGCTACACCTTC
-	once	TRBJ2-7	TRBV19	CASSNPGKYEQYF	TGTGCCAGTAGTAACCCAGGGAAATACGAGCAGTACTTC
-	-	TRBJ1-3	TRBV2	CASSERGNTIYF	TGTGCCAGCAGTGAGCGGGGAAACACCATATATTTT
TRBD1	-	TRBJ1-2	TRBV6-1	CASSELDRDSYGYTF	TGTGCCAGCAGTGAACTGGACAGGGACAGCTATGGCTACACCTTC
TRBD2	-	TRBJ2-3	TRBV25-1	CASTLGLAGTLDTQYF	TGTGCCAGCACCCTAGGACTAGCGGGAACCTTAGATACGCAGTATTTT
-	-	TRBJ1-2	TRBV28	CASSLGGSGYTF	TGTGCCAGCAGTTTAGGAGGGTCTGGCTACACCTTC
TRBD1	-	TRBJ1-4	TRBV7-8	CASSLGQGTNEKLFF	TGTGCCAGCAGTCTCGGACAGGGGACTAATGAAAAACTGTTTTTT
-	many	TRBJ1-1	TRBV11-2	CASSSHKGAEAFF	TGTGCCAGCAGCTCCCATAAGGGGGCTGAAGCTTTCTTT
TRBD2	-	TRBJ2-1	TRBV4-3	CASSQDPSSGVYNEQFF	TGCGCCAGCAGCCAGGACCCATCTAGCGGGGTCTACAATGAGCAGTTCTTC
TRBD1	-	TRBJ1-1	TRBV19	CASSTNRGHTEAFF	TGTGCCAGTAGTACTAACAGGGGGCACACTGAAGCTTTCTTT
TRBD1	-	TRBJ2-4	TRBV28	CASGTGQNIQYF	TGTGCCAGCGGGACAGGGCAAAACATTCAGTACTTC
-	-	TRBJ1-5	TRBV19	CASSIIGGDQPQHF	TGTGCCAGTAGTATAATCGGCGGAGATCAGCCCCAGCATTTT
TRBD1	-	TRBJ2-5	TRBV18	CASSPPDREETQYF	TGTGCCAGCTCACCACCGGACAGGGAAGAGACCCAGTACTTC
-	few	TRBJ1-1	TRBV5-4	CASSFSTASKGTEAFF	TGTGCCAGCAGCTTTTCGACAGCCTCCAAGGGCACTGAAGCTTTCTTT
TRBD1	-	TRBJ1-3	TRBV6-5	CASGRRDSGNTIYF	TGTGCCAGCGGAAGGAGGGACAGTGGAAACACCATATATTTT
TRBD2	-	TRBJ2-7	TRBV6-5	CASSEGLADSYEQYF	TGTGCCAGCAGCGAGGGGCTAGCGGACTCCTACGAGCAGTACTTC
TRBD2	-	TRBJ2-3	TRBV7-2	CASSVGTSASTDTQYF	TGTGCCAGCAGCGTGGGAACTAGCGCCAGCACAGATACGCAGTATTTT
-	-	TRBJ1-2	TRBV4-1	CASSLGRTPGGYTF	TGCGCCAGCAGCCTAGGGAGGACCCCGGGCGGCTACACCTTC
TRBD1	-	TRBJ2-5	TRBV5-4	CASTRTGEGETQYF	TGTGCCAGCACCCGGACAGGGGAGGGAGAGACCCAGTACTTC
TRBD1	-	TRBJ2-1	TRBV3-1/TRBV3-2	CASSPPGQRHNEQFF	TGTGCCAGCAGCCCCCCGGGACAGCGACACAATGAGCAGTTCTTC
TRBD1	-	TRBJ1-2	TRBV5-6	CASSRTGTGGFGYTF	TGTGCCAGCAGTCGGACCGGGACAGGGGGGTTTGGCTACACCTTC
TRBD2	-	TRBJ2-7	TRBV2	CASKGSGIPSYEQYF	TGTGCCAGCAAGGGTAGCGGGATCCCCTCCTACGAGCAGTACTTC
TRBD1	few	TRBJ1-3	TRBV7-9	CASSRTGTGLSGGNTIYF	TGTGCCAGCAGCCGAACCGGGACAGGGCTCTCCGGTGGAAACACCATATATTTT